This entry concerns a single T cell receptor (beta chain). Using immunoSEQ multiplex PCR, the repertoire was profiled, and TCRdb retains in-frame clones only, with some absent. The sample has about 240,000 clones, approximately 90% seen once; the top ten hold around 2.6%. This sample stems from a study of blood T cell repertoires in COVID-19. The sample comprised PBMCs or T cells enriched from blood (not recorded which). The TCR comes from a woman aged 25 to 39 with acute COVID-19.

The CDR3 spells CASSLRQDYGYTF. In DNA form, the CDR3 reads TGTGCCAGCAGCCTTCGACAGGACTATGGCTACACCTTC. The gene calls are TRBV9 and TRBJ1-2; weak D call: TRBD1 (6 bases). This CDR3 is 13 amino acids long. The V gene lost 4 bases and the J gene lost 3 bases, with 10 bases spanning the gap. Germline V lookup: CDR1 SGDLS, CDR2 YYNGEE.